A selection of T cell receptor beta chains follows, all from one sample in a study of blood T cell repertoires in COVID-19. Measured with immunoSEQ multiplex PCR; TCRdb has only the in-frame clones, and not every one. This table has 100,000 or so clones, over 75% appearing once. The sequenced sample consisted of peripheral blood. These receptors originate from a man between 60 and 75 years old with acute or convalescent COVID-19. The CDR3 runs from the conserved cysteine through the conserved F or W. The D gene is left open where the match is weak. Some rows mark clone size as missing; the rest say once, few, many or name a class of expanded clone.

TRBJ2-7 | . | TRBD1 | TRBV19 | TGTGCCAGTAGTGGACCGGGACAGGGAAGGGGGGAGCAGTACTTC | CASSGPGQGRGEQYF
TRBJ2-7 | . | . | TRBV9 | TGTGCCAGCAGCGTAGCTCCATCCTCAAGAGCCTACGAGCAGTACTTC | CASSVAPSSRAYEQYF
TRBJ1-4 | . | . | TRBV20-1 | TGCAGTGCTAGTTTAGGGGCTGCTAATGAAAAACTGTTTTTT | CSASLGAANEKLFF
TRBJ2-1 | . | TRBD2 | TRBV27 | TGTGCCAGCAGTTTCCTGACTAGCGGGGGGGACAATGAGCAGTTCTTC | CASSFLTSGGDNEQFF
TRBJ2-7 | . | TRBD2 | TRBV23-1 | TGCGCCAGCAGTCATCCGAGCGGGGGTTCCTACGAGCAGTACTTC | CASSHPSGGSYEQYF
TRBJ2-5 | . | TRBD1 | TRBV5-1 | TGCGCCAGCAGCAGGGGACAGGCCTACCAAGAGACCCAGTACTTC | CASSRGQAYQETQYF
TRBJ1-2 | . | . | TRBV5-4 | TGTGCCAGCAGCCTCCTAAGGGGGTATAACTATGGCTACACCTTC | CASSLLRGYNYGYTF
TRBJ1-1 | . | . | TRBV30 | TGTGCCTGGAGTAAGGACATCCAGGGGACTGAAGCTTTCTTT | CAWSKDIQGTEAFF
TRBJ2-5 | . | TRBD2 | TRBV20-1 | TGCAGTGCTAGTGGGGCGGGAGGACTAGAGACCCAGTACTTC | CSASGAGGLETQYF
TRBJ2-1 | once | . | TRBV18 | TGTGCCAGCTCCCGCCCAGGGGGGATGAGCTCCTACAATGAGCAGTTCTTC | CASSRPGGMSSYNEQFF
TRBJ2-3 | . | . | TRBV18 | TGTGCCAGCTCACCACCCGGGAACACAGATACGCAGTATTTT | CASSPPGNTDTQYF
TRBJ2-3 | . | TRBD2 | TRBV4-2 | TGTGCCAGCAGCCAAGGACCGGGGGGGGCAGATACGCAGTATTTT | CASSQGPGGADTQYF
TRBJ2-3 | . | . | TRBV7-3 | TGTGCCAGCAGCTATAGTTCGGAGCATACGCAGTATTTT | CASSYSSEHTQYF
TRBJ2-5 | . | . | TRBV2 | TGTGCCGCTACTCAAAGCGCGGAGACCCAGTACTTC | CAATQSAETQYF
TRBJ2-5 | . | . | TRBV7-2 | TGTGCCAGCAGGACAACTGAGACTAGGAGCGAGACCCAGTACTTC | CASRTTETRSETQYF
TRBJ2-3 | . | TRBD2 | TRBV6-4 | TGTGCCAGCAGTCGGACTAGCGGGGGGGCACGGGGTGTCGAAGATACGCAGTATTTT | CASSRTSGGARGVEDTQYF
TRBJ2-7 | . | . | TRBV27 | TGTGCCAGCAGTTTTCGTGGGCAGGGATCAACCGAGCAGTACTTC | CASSFRGQGSTEQYF
TRBJ2-1 | . | . | TRBV5-1 | TGCGCCAGCAGCTCCGGGGGACGGCGCCTTAGGGAGCAGTTCTTC | CASSSGGRRLREQFF
TRBJ2-3 | . | . | TRBV20-1 | TGCAGTGCTAGAGCCAATACGCAGTATTTT | CSARANTQYF
TRBJ1-3 | . | . | TRBV6-5 | TGTGCCAGCAGTTTAGGACAGAGCTCTGGAAACACCATATATTTT | CASSLGQSSGNTIYF
TRBJ1-4 | . | TRBD1 | TRBV6-5 | TGTGCCTCTCAGACCGCCCAGGGGGGCGGAAAACTGTTTTTT | CASQTAQGGGKLFF
TRBJ2-7 | . | . | TRBV27 | TGTGCCAGCAGCCAGGTAGGCACCTACGAGCAGTACTTC | CASSQVGTYEQYF
TRBJ2-7 | . | . | TRBV7-9 | TGTGCCAGCAGCTTATTAGGCAGGTCTTACGAGCAGTACTTC | CASSLLGRSYEQYF
TRBJ1-1 | . | . | TRBV12-3/TRBV12-4 | TGTGCCAGCAGTGCAACAGGAAGAACTGAAGCTTTCTTT | CASSATGRTEAFF
TRBJ1-1 | . | TRBD1 | TRBV20-1 | TGCAGTGCTAGTGATGACAGGGGGCCAGATGAAGCTTTCTTT | CSASDDRGPDEAFF
TRBJ1-1 | . | . | TRBV7-9 | TGTGCCAGCAGCTTTTCTCCCCCGGTGTCTGACACTGAAGCTTTCTTT | CASSFSPPVSDTEAFF
TRBJ1-3 | . | . | TRBV6-5 | TGTGCCAGCAGTTACTCTCTGAGCTCTGGAAACACCATATATTTT | CASSYSLSSGNTIYF
TRBJ1-2 | . | . | TRBV3-1/TRBV3-2 | TGTGCCAGCAGCCAAGATGGAGGGGTGTCAAACTATGGCTACACCTTC | CASSQDGGVSNYGYTF
TRBJ2-3 | . | TRBD1 | TRBV27 | TGTGCCAGCAGCCCCACAGGGGTTGGGACAGATACGCAGTATTTT | CASSPTGVGTDTQYF
TRBJ2-7 | . | . | TRBV19 | TGTGCCAGTAGTGCCTCGGGACTCTACTACGAGCAGTACTTC | CASSASGLYYEQYF
TRBJ2-5 | once | TRBD2 | TRBV24-1 | TGTGCCACCAGTGATGGACTAGCGGGGTCTGACTTCGAGACCCAGTACTTC | CATSDGLAGSDFETQYF
TRBJ2-3 | . | TRBD2 | TRBV19 | TGTGCCAGTAAAGGAGCGGGACGTCGAGTTACGCAGTATTTT | CASKGAGRRVTQYF
TRBJ2-1 | . | . | TRBV6-6 | TGTGCCAGCAGTCGAACGGTGACTAGGGATGATGGTGAGCAGTTCTTC | CASSRTVTRDDGEQFF
TRBJ1-2 | once | . | TRBV9 | TGTGCCAGCAGCGTAGGTGGCAGTAACTATGGCTACACCTTC | CASSVGGSNYGYTF
TRBJ2-1 | . | . | TRBV30 | TGTGCCTGGATATGGATTGAGGGCGGTGAGCAGTTCTTC | CAWIWIEGGEQFF
TRBJ1-1 | . | . | TRBV13 | TGTGCCAGCACCTTGTACCAGGGGGAAGCTTTCTTT | CASTLYQGEAFF
TRBJ1-1 | . | . | TRBV14 | TGTGCCAGCAGCCAATTAATGAACACTGAAGCTTTCTTT | CASSQLMNTEAFF
TRBJ2-3 | . | . | TRBV7-6 | TGTGCCAGCAGCTTCCGAGATACGCAGTATTTT | CASSFRDTQYF
TRBJ2-5 | . | TRBD2 | TRBV2 | TGTGCCAGCAGTGAAGGGGCTAGCGGGGCCCGGGGGCCCCAGTACTTC | CASSEGASGARGPQYF
TRBJ2-5 | . | . | TRBV27 | TGTGCCAGCAGTTTAAGGTCCAGAGGCGTGTACCAAGAGACCCAGTACTTC | CASSLRSRGVYQETQYF
TRBJ2-5 | . | . | TRBV6-5 | TGTGCCAGCAGTTACTCGAACTACCAAGAGACCCAGTACTTC | CASSYSNYQETQYF
TRBJ2-7 | . | TRBD1 | TRBV5-1 | TGCGCCAGCAGCTCCACAGGGGACTCCTACGAGCAGTACTTC | CASSSTGDSYEQYF
TRBJ2-7 | . | TRBD1 | TRBV19 | TGTGCCAGTAGCCGCCGGGACAGGCAGTACGAGCAGTACTTC | CASSRRDRQYEQYF
TRBJ2-7 | . | TRBD1 | TRBV6-5 | TGTGCCAGCACCATGGGACAGTTCTACGAGCAGTACTTC | CASTMGQFYEQYF
TRBJ2-5 | . | TRBD1 | TRBV24-1 | TGTGCCACCAGTGAGGGAACAGGGGCCAAAGAGACCCAGTACTTC | CATSEGTGAKETQYF
TRBJ2-7 | . | . | TRBV11-3 | TGTGCCAGCAGCTTTCAGGGGTGGAGCTCCTACGAGCAGTACTTC | CASSFQGWSSYEQYF
TRBJ1-5 | . | . | TRBV6-2/TRBV6-3 | TGTGCCAGCAGCCCCCAACAGGGCACCCAGCATTTT | CASSPQQGTQHF
TRBJ2-7 | . | . | TRBV13 | TGTGCCAGCAGCTTACAGGCTTTGGACGAGCAGTACTTC | CASSLQALDEQYF
TRBJ2-7 | . | . | TRBV3-1/TRBV3-2 | TGTGCCAGCAGCCGCGCCCCCTACGAGCAGTACTTC | CASSRAPYEQYF
TRBJ1-4 | once | . | TRBV7-9 | TGTGCCAGCAAAAAGCGACAAGGGGGTGGTAATGAAAAACTGTTTTTT | CASKKRQGGGNEKLFF
TRBJ2-2 | . | TRBD2 | TRBV2 | TGTGCCAGCGGAGGACTAGCGGGAAAGGGGGAGCTGTTTTTT | CASGGLAGKGELFF